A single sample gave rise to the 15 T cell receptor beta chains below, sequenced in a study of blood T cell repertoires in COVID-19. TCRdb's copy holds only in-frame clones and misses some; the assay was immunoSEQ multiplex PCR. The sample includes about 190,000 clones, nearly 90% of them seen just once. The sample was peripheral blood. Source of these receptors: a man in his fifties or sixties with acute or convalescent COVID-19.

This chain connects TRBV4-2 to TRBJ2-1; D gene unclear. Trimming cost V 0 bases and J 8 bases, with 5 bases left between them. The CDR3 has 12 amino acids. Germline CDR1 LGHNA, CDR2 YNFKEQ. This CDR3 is CASSQDLYEQFF. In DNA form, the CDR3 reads TGTGCCAGCAGCCAAGATTTATATGAGCAGTTCTTC.

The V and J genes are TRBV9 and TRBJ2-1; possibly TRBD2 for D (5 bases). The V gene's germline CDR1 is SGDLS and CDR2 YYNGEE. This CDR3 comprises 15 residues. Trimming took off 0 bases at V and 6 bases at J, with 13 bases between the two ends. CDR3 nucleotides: TGTGCCAGCAGCGTAGTGATGGTTAGCGTCAATGAGCAGTTCTTC. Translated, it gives CASSVVMVSVNEQFF.

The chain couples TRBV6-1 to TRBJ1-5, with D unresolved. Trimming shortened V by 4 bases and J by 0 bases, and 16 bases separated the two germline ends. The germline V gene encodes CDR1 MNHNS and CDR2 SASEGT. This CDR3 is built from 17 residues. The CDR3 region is CASSVDMVHVSNQPQHF. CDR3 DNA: TGTGCCAGCAGTGTCGACATGGTTCATGTTAGCAATCAGCCCCAGCATTTT.

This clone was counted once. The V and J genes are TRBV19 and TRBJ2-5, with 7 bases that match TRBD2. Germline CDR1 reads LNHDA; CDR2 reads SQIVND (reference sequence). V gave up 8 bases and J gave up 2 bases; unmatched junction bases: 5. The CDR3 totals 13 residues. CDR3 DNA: TGTGCCAGTGGCGGGAGTAGGCAAGAGACCCAGTACTTC. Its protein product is CASGGSRQETQYF.

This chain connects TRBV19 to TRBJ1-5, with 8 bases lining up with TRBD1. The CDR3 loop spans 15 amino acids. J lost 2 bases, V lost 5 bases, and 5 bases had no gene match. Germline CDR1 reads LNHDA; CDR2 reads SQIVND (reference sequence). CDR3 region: CASSRQGSGNQPQHF. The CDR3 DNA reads TGTGCCAGTAGTCGACAGGGGTCGGGCAATCAGCCCCAGCATTTT.

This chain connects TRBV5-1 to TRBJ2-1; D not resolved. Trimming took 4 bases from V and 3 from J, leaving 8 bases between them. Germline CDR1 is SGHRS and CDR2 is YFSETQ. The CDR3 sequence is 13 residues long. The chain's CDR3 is CASSLPNYNEQFF. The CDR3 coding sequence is TGCGCCAGCAGCCTACCAAACTACAATGAGCAGTTCTTC.

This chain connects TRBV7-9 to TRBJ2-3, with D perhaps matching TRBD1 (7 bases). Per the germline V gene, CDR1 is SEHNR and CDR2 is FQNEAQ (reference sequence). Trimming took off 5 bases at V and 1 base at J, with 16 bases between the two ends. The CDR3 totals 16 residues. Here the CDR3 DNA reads TGTGCCAGCAGCGGAACAGGGGACTCCCGCACAGATACGCAGTATTTT. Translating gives CASSGTGDSRTDTQYF.

The chain's CDR3 is CASSLGLAEYNEQFF. For the CDR3, the DNA is TGTGCCAGCAGCTTAGGACTAGCGGAGTACAATGAGCAGTTCTTC. J is TRBJ2-1 and V is TRBV7-8; 9 bases agree with TRBD2. The CDR3 consists of 15 residues. Germline V gene data show CDR1 as SGHVS and CDR2 as FQNEAQ. With 1 base clipped from V and 4 bases from J, the junction kept 2 bases outside the gene matches.

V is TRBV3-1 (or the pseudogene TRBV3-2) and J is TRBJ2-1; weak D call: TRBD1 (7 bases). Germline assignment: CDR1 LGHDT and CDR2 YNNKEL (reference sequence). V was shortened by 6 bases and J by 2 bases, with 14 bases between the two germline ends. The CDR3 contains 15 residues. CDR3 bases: TGTGCCAGCAGTCGCGGGACAGAAGCCTACAATGAGCAGTTCTTC. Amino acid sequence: CASSRGTEAYNEQFF.

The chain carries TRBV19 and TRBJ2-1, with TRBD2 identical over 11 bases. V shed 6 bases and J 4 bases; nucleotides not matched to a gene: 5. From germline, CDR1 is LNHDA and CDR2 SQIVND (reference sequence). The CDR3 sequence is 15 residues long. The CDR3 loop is CASRPGTSGYNEQFF. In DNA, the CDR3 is TGTGCCAGTAGACCCGGGACTAGCGGTTACAATGAGCAGTTCTTC.

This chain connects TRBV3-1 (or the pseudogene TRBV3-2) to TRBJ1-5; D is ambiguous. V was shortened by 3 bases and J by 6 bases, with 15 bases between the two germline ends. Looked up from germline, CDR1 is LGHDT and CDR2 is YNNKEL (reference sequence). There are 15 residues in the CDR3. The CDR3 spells CASSQRNERGQPQHF. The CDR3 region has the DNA TGTGCCAGCAGCCAGCGGAACGAGCGGGGTCAGCCCCAGCATTTT.

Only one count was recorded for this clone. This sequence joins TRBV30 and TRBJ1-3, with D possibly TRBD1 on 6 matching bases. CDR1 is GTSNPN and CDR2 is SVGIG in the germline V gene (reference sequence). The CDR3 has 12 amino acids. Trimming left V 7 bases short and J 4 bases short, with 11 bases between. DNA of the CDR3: TGTGCCTACCCAGGGGAAGGAAACACCATATATTTT. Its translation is CAYPGEGNTIYF.

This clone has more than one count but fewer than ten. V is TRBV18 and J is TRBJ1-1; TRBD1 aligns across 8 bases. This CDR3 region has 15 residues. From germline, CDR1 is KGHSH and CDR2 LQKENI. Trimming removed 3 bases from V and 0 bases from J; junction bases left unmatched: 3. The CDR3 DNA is TGTGCCAGCTCACCTGGACAGGGAGTGAACACTGAAGCTTTCTTT. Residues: CASSPGQGVNTEAFF.

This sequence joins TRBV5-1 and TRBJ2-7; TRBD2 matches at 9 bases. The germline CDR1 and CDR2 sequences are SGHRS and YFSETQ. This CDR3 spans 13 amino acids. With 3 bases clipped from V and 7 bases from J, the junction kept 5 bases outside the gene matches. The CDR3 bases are TGCGCCAGCAGCTCAGGACTAGCGACGGAGCAGTACTTC. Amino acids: CASSSGLATEQYF. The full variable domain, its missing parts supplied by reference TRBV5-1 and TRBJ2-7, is KAGVTQTPRYLIKTRGQQVTLSCSPISGHRSVSWYQQTPGQGLQFLFEYFSETQRNKGNFPGRFSGRQFSNSRSEMNVSTLELGDSALYLCASSSGLATEQYFGPGTRLTVT.

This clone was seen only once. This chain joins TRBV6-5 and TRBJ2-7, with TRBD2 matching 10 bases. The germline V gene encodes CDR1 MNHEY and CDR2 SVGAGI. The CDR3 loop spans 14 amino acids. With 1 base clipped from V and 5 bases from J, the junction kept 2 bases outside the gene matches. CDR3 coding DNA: TGTGCCAGCAGTTACTTGGGGACTAGCGACGAGCAGTACTTC. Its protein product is CASSYLGTSDEQYF.